There are a few counts of the clone carrying this T cell receptor (beta chain). This entry comes from a study of T-cell reconstitution after alpha-beta-depleted transplantation in children. Germline V gene lookup returns CDR1 SGHDN and CDR2 FVKESK. The CDR3 extends over 12 amino acids. V was pared by 1 base and J by 10 bases, with 8 bases between. It was with unique molecular identifiers that the TCRbeta library was prepared. TCRdb used MiXCR to reprocess the PCR reads, holding one entry per CDR3 protein. Here the sample spans about 200,000 distinct CDR3 sequences, approximately 6.9% being singletons.

J is TRBJ2-1 and V is TRBV14, with unresolved D. The sequenced sample was PBMCs, obtained before TCRalphabeta/CD19-depleted stem cell transplant. The clonotype originates from a boy younger than 10 with acute lymphoblastic leukemia, due to receive a stem cell transplant. The CDR3 reads CASSQVQWEQFF. The CDR3 DNA follows: TGTGCCAGCAGCCAAGTCCAGTGGGAGCAGTTCTTC.